This TCR beta chain comes out of a study of T cells in Graves' hyperthyroidism and ophthalmopathy. Study-level background: Pretreatment peripheral blood was obtained at initial diagnosis.

Criteria for exclusion of patients were uncontrolled infection, other autoimmune disease, pregnancy or lactation. TCR beta CDR3 regions were amplified from RNA. HTBI primers drove first-round RT-PCR of the TCR CDR3. TCRdb itself ran the multiplex PCR reads through MiXCR, one entry per CDR3 protein. The sample lists fewer than 550,000 distinct CDR3 sequences, approximately 25% occurring once. The V and J ends lost 11 bases and 2 bases respectively, with 19 bases between them. The CDR3 runs 14 residues. CDR1 is WSHSY, CDR2 SAAADI, per germline. V usage is TRBV10-2 and J usage is TRBJ2-7; TRBD2 might be the D (5 bases). The TCR comes from a young woman with Graves' ophthalmopathy. Sequencing input: blood. The chain's CDR3 is CACKSLGRPYEQYF. CDR3 in DNA: TGCGCCTGTAAATCCCTTGGGAGACCCTACGAGCAGTACTTC.